This TCR beta chain is from a study of blood T cell repertoires in COVID-19. Generated by immunoSEQ multiplex PCR, the TCRdb table keeps only in-frame clones and is missing some. The table includes 150,000 to 200,000 clones, just under 85% detected once. Germline V gene sequence: CDR1 LNHDA, CDR2 SQIVND (reference sequence). The CDR3 runs 13 residues. V was pared by 6 bases and J by 4 bases, with 12 bases between. The clonotype originates from a man aged 35 to 55 who had recovered from COVID-19. Sequenced material: peripheral blood. The genes are TRBV19 and TRBJ1-2; no definite D call. CDR3 residues: CASRSGVGYGYTF. CDR3 bases: TGTGCCAGTAGATCGGGTGTAGGCTATGGCTACACCTTC.